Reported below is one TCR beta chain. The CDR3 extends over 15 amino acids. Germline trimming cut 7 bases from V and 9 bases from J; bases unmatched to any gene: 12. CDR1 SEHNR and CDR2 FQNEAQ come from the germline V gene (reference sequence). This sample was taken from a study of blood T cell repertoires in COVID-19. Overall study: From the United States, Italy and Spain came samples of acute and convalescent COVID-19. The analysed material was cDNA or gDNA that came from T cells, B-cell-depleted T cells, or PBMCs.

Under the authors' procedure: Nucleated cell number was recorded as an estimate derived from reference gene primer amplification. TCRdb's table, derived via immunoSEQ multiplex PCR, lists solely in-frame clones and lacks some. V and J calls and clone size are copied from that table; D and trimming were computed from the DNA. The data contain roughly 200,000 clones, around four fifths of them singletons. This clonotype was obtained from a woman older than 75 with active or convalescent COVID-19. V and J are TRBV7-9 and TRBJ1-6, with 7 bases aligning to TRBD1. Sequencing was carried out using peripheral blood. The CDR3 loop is CASTLGRQGSSPLHF. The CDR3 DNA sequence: TGTGCCAGCACGTTGGGGAGACAGGGAAGTTCACCCCTCCACTTT.